Listed here is a single T cell receptor beta chain. Its antigen is not known. This entry is derived from a study of cytomegalovirus exposure and HLA in healthy donors. Amplification used 60 Vbeta primers and 13 Jbeta primers. Original processing methods: Later work found 80 million to 85 million unique TCR beta chains, with roughly 11 million shared. Data came from immunoSEQ multiplex PCR; TCRdb stores just in-frame clones and leaves some out. From that table come the V and J calls and clone size; the DNA was used to work out D and trimming. Of roughly 200,000 clones listed, about three quarters are singletons. The CDR3 is 15 residues long. V lost 6 bases and J 2 bases, leaving 18 bases between the germline ends. CDR1 and CDR2 from the germline V gene are SGHNT and YYREEE (reference sequence). Study results and caveats: There were some V segments, including TRBV6-2 and TRBV6-3, excluded as indistinguishable. Equally common other TCR beta chains were less clonally expanded than HLA-associated ones, a later analysis found.

This clonotype was obtained from a woman aged 55 to 70 in good health and CMV-seropositive. V usage is TRBV5-4 and J usage is TRBJ2-7, with D tentatively TRBD1 (5 bases). The sequenced material came from PBMCs. The CDR3 spells CASTLGPDRPYEQYF. CDR3 coding DNA: TGTGCCAGCACCCTTGGTCCCGACAGACCCTACGAGCAGTACTTC.